The TCR beta chain under discussion was sequenced for a study of cytomegalovirus exposure and HLA in healthy donors. The study ran its PCR with 60 Vbeta and 13 Jbeta primers. Clones were sequenced by immunoSEQ multiplex PCR, and TCRdb holds only the in-frame ones, with some missing. The profile covers tens of thousands of clones, with 64% appearing a single time and 2.3% taken by the ten largest. CDR1 and CDR2 from the germline V gene are SNHLY and FYNNEI. The V and J ends lost 6 bases and 4 bases respectively, with 9 bases between them. The CDR3 has 12 residues. Study-wide results and limits: For cytomegalovirus status, the classifier reportedly gave diagnoses with high specificity and sensitivity. Most of the TCR beta V segments (in an earlier analysis) were productive either about 87% or about 30% of the time. A likely sequencing artifact accounted for one observed cluster of highly shared sequence variants. Many donors shared some public TCRs, even though most TCR sequences were rare.

As regards this clone: As yet, its antigen is unknown.

Sequencing was performed on PBMCs. This rearrangement joins TRBV2 to TRBJ1-2; D possibly corresponds to TRBD1 (6 bases). This sequence originates from a human donor in good health. The CDR3 DNA follows: TGTGCCAGCAGAGCAGGGGTCTATGGCTACACCTTC. Its protein is CASRAGVYGYTF.